These 7 T cell receptor beta chains came from one sample sequenced in a study of blood T cell repertoires in COVID-19. Using immunoSEQ multiplex PCR, the repertoire was profiled, and TCRdb retains in-frame clones only, with some absent. The sample records around 100,000 clones, approximately 84% being singletons. The sequenced material came from peripheral blood. These receptors were taken from a man between 40 and 49 years old with acute or convalescent COVID-19.

This rearrangement joins TRBV19 to TRBJ2-7, with D perhaps TRBD2 (5 bases). The CDR3 is 15 residues long. Germline V gene data show CDR1 as LNHDA and CDR2 as SQIVND (reference sequence). The V gene lost 3 bases and the J gene lost 3 bases, with 15 bases spanning the gap. This CDR3 is CASSIRYGIDYEQYF. The CDR3 nucleotides read TGTGCCAGTAGTATTCGGTACGGGATAGACTACGAGCAGTACTTC.

The V and J genes are TRBV3-1 (or the pseudogene TRBV3-2) and TRBJ2-7, with D perhaps TRBD1 (5 bases). Trimming left V 4 bases short and J 4 bases short, with 11 bases between. Germline V gene lookup returns CDR1 LGHDT and CDR2 YNNKEL (reference sequence). The CDR3 has 13 amino acids. CDR3: CASSRGHLYEQYF. The CDR3 DNA is TGTGCCAGCAGCCGCGGACACCTATACGAGCAGTACTTC.

V gene TRBV5-5 combines with J gene TRBJ1-1, with D possibly being TRBD1 (6 bases). Germline lookup yields CDR1 SGHKS and CDR2 YYEKEE (reference sequence). This CDR3 contains 13 residues. V was shortened by 5 bases and J by 6 bases, with 14 bases between the two germline ends. CDR3 sequence reads: CASSTTGIAEAFF. In nucleotides, the CDR3 is TGTGCCAGCAGTACGACAGGTATCGCTGAAGCTTTCTTT.

The chain couples TRBV6-1 to TRBJ2-1; D ambiguous. Looked up from germline, CDR1 is MNHNS and CDR2 is SASEGT. Trimming stripped 1 base from V and 3 bases from J, with 7 bases between. The CDR3 has 14 amino acids. The CDR3 DNA follows: TGTGCCAGCAGTGAAGGGGCTCACTACAATGAGCAGTTCTTC. The encoded protein is CASSEGAHYNEQFF.

This chain connects TRBV6-5 to TRBJ2-7; D gene unclear. This CDR3 has 12 amino acids. Germline V CDR1 and CDR2: MNHEY, SVGAGI. Deletions cut 6 bases from V and 3 bases from J, with 9 bases between. The CDR3 DNA follows: TGTGCCAGCAGGCCGAACAGCTACGAGCAGTACTTC. This gives the protein CASRPNSYEQYF.

This chain links TRBV6-2 or TRBV6-3 with TRBJ2-7; TRBD2 aligns across 8 bases. Germline V gives CDR1 MNHEY, CDR2 SVGEGT. The CDR3 spans 14 residues. The J segment lost 7 bases and the V segment lost 2 bases, leaving 7 bases of the junction unmatched. Here the CDR3 reads CASSYLLAAGEQYF. For the CDR3, the DNA is TGTGCCAGCAGTTACCTACTAGCGGCGGGTGAGCAGTACTTC.

The chain combines TRBV7-9 with TRBJ2-2; unclear D gene. Trimming removed 5 bases at V and 0 bases at J, with 10 bases between. The CDR3 is 15 residues long. The germline gives CDR1 SEHNR, CDR2 FQNEAQ (reference sequence). The CDR3 DNA is TGTGCCAGCAGCCCCGGGTCCCCGAACACCGGGGAGCTGTTTTTT. Translating it yields CASSPGSPNTGELFF.